This entry concerns a single T cell receptor beta chain. The data belong to a study of control samples from healthy donors and cancer patients. The CDR3 has 16 residues. The germline V gene has CDR1 MDHEN and CDR2 SYDVKM. V lost 6 bases and J 7 bases, leaving 22 bases between the germline ends. Repertoires were generated with immunoSEQ multiplex PCR, while TCRdb's copy carries only in-frame clones and drops some. The sample shows about 86,000 clones, approximately 94% of them seen only once. V is TRBV28 and J is TRBJ1-5; possibly TRBD1 for D (5 bases). The clonotype originates from a woman aged 18-29 years in good health. Specimen: blood. For the CDR3, the DNA is TGTGCCAGCAGCCCTAGAGTAGGCCAGGGCTCGCAGCCCCAGCATTTT. Translating gives CASSPRVGQGSQPQHF. The full variable domain, its missing parts supplied by reference TRBV28 and TRBJ1-5, is DVKVTQSSRYLVKRTGEKVFLECVQDMDHENMFWYRQDPGLGLRLIYFSYDVKMKEKGDIPEGYSVSREKKERFSLILESASTNQTSMYLCASSPRVGQGSQPQHFGDGTRLSIL.